This TCR beta chain was identified in a study of cytomegalovirus exposure and HLA in healthy donors. The study sampled nominally healthy donors, though unrecorded immune exposures were likely. Primers included in the PCR were 60 Vbeta and 13 Jbeta primers. Assay used: immunoSEQ multiplex PCR; TCRdb lists only in-frame clones, some missing. The table lists about 190,000 clones, about 76% of them singletons. General study findings and limits: Information on immune exposure was restricted to one variable (CMV serostatus). V- and J-gene trimming of TCR beta was linked (in a later analysis) to a missense DCLRE1C variant.

The table lists this clone with a few counts. What it recognizes is unknown. The sequenced material came from PBMCs. This TCR was recovered from a woman aged 45-60 years in good health and CMV-seronegative.

CDR3 sequence (DNA): TGTGCCAGCAGGACCGGGACAGGGTTCTGGGAGACCCAGTACTTC. Protein sequence: CASRTGTGFWETQYF. The rearrangement joins TRBV2 to TRBJ2-5; 9 positions agree with TRBD1. V lost 6 bases to trimming and J lost 5 bases; unmatched junction nucleotides: 10. This CDR3 is 15 amino acids long. The V gene's germline CDR1 is SNHLY and CDR2 FYNNEI.